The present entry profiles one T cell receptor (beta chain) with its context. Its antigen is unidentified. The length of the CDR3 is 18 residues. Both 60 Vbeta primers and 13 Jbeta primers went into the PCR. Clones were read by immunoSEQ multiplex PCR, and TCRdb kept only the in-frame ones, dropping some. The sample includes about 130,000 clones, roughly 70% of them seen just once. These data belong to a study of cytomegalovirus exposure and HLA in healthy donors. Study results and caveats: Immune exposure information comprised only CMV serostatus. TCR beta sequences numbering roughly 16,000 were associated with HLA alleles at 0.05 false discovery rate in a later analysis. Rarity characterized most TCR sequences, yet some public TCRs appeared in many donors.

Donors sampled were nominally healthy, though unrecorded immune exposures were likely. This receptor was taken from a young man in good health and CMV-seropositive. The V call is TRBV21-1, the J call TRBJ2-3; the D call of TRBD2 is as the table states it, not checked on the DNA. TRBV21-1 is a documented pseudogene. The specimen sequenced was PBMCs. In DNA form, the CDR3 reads TGTGCCAGCAGCAAGGGATCAGACTGGGCGGGAGGGCAAGATACGCAGTATTTT. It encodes CASSKGSDWAGGQDTQYF.